This T cell receptor beta chain comes out of a study of naive and memory T cell subsets. Study outcomes and limitations: Possibly reflecting memory cells re-expressing CD45RA, a few larger clonotypes occurred in naive repertoires, especially CD8.

Two oligonucleotides, mixed equimolar, formed the beta constant-region primer covering TRBC1 and TRBC2. Ligated cDNA was amplified by four rounds of PCR with nested alpha and beta constant-region primers and SP2. MiXCR, run by TCRdb on the UMI-ligation and nested PCR reads, gives a single entry per CDR3 protein. Of 99,000 or so distinct CDR3 sequences in the sample, 14% are singletons; the top ten hold around 2.8%. As to this clonotype: The antigen is undetermined.

The sequence came from a human donor in good health. Sample: naive CD8+ T cells from blood.

The CDR3 here is CSVVKREGKTPTDTQYF. CDR3 DNA sequence: TGCAGCGTCGTAAAGCGGGAGGGCAAAACCCCAACAGATACGCAGTATTTT. This chain joins TRBV29-1 and TRBJ2-3, with 10 bases aligning to TRBD2. CDR1 and CDR2 (germline): SQVTM, ANQGSEA. The CDR3 sequence is 17 residues long. V shed 6 bases and J 3 bases; nucleotides not matched to a gene: 15.